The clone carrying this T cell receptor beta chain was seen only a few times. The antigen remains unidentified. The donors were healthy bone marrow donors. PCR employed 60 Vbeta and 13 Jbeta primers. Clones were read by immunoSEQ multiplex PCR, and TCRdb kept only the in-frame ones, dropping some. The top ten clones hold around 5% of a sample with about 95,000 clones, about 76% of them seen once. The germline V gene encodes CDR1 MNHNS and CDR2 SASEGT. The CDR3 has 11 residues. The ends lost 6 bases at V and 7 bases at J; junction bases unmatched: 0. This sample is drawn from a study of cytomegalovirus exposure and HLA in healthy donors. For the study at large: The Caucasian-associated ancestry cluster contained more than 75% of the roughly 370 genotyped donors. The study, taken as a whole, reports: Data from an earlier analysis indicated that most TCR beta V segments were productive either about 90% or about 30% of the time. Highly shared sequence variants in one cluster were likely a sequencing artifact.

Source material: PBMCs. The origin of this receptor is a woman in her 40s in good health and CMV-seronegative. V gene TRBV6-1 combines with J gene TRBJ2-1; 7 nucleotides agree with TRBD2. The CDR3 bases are TGTGCCAGCAGGGGGGGGAATGAGCAGTTCTTC. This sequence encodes CASRGGNEQFF.